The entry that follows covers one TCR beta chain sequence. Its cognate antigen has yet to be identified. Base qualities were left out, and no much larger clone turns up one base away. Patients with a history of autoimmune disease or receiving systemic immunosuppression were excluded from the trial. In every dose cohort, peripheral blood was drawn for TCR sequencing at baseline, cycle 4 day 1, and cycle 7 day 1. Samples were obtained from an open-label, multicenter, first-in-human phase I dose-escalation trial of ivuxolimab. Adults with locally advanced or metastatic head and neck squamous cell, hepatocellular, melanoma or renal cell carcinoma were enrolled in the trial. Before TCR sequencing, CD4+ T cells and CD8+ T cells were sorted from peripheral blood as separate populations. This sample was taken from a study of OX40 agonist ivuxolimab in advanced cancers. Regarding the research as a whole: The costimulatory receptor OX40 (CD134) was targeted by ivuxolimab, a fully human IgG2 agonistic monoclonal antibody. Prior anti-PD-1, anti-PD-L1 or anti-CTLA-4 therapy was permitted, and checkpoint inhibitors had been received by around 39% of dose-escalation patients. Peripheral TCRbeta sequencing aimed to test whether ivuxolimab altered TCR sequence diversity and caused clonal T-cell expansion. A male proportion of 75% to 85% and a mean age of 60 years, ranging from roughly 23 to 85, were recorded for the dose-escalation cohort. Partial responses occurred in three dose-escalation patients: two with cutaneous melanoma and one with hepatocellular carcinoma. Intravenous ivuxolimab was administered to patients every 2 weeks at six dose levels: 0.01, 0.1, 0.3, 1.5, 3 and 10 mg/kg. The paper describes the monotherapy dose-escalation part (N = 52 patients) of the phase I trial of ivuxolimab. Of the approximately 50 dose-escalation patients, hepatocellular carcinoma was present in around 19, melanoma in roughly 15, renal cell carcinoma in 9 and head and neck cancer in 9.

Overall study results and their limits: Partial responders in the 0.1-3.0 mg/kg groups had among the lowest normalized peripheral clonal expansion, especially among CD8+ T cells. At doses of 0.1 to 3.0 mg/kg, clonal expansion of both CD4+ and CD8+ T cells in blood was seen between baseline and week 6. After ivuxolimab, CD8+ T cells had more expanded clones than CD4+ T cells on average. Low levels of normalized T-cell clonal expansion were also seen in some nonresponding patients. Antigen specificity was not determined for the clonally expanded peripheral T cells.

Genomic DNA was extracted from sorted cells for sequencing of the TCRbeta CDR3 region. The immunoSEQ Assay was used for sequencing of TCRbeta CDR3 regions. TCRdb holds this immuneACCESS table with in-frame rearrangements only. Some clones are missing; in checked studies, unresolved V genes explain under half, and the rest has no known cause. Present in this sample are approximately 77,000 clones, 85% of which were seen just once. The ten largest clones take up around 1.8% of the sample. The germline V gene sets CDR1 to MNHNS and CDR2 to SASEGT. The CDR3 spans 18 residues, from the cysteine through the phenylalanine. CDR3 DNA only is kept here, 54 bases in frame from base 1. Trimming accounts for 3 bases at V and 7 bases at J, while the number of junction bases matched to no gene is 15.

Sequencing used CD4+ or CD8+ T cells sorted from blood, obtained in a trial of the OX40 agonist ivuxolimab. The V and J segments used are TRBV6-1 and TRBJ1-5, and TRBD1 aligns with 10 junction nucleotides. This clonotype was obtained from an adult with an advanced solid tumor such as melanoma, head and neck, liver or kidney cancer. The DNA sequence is TGTGCCAGCAGTGAGAGAAGACCGGGACAGGGGCGCCAGCAGCCCCAGCATTTT. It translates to CASSERRPGQGRQQPQHF.